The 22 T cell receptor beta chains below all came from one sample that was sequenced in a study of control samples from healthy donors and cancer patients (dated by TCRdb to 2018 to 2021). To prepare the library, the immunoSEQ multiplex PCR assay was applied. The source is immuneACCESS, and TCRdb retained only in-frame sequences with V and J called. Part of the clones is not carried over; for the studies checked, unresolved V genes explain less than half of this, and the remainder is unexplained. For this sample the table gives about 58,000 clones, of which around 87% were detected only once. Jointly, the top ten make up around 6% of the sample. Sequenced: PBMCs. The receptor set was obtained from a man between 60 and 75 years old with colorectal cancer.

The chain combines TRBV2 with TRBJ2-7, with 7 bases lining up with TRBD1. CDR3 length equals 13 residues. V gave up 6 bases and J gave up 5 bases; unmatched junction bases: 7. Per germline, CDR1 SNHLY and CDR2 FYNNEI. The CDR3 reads CASRTTGTHEQYF. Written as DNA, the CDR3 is TGTGCCAGCAGGACGACAGGGACCCACGAGCAGTACTTC.

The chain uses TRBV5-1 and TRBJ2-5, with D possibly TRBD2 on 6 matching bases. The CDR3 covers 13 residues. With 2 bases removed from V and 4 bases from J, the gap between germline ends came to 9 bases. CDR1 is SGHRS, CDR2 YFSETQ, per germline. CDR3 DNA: TGCGCCAGCAGCTTCTGGAGGGGAGAGACCCAGTACTTC. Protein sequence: CASSFWRGETQYF.

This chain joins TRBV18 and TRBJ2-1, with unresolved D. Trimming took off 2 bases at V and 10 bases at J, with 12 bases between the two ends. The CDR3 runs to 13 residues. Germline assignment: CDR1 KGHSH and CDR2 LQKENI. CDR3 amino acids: CASSPISNSEQFF. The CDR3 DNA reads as TGTGCCAGCTCACCAATAAGCAATTCCGAGCAGTTCTTC. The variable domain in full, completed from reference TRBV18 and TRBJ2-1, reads NAGVMQNPRHLVRRRGQEARLRCSPMKGHSHVYWYRQLPEEGLKFMVYLQKENIIDESGMPKERFSAEFPKEGPSILRIQQVVRGDSAAYFCASSPISNSEQFFGPGTRLTVL.

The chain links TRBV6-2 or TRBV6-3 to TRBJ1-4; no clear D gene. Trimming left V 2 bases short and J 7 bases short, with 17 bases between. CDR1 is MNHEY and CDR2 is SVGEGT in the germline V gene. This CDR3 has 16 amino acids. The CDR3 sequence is CASSYPSGSTREKLFF. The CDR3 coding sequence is TGTGCCAGCAGTTACCCTTCAGGATCGACGCGTGAAAAACTGTTTTTT.

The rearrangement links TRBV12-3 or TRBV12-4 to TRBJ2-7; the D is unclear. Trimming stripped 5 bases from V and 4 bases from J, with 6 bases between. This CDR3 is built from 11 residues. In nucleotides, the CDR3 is TGTGCCAGCAGTCGGCGTTACGAGCAGTACTTC. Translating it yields CASSRRYEQYF.

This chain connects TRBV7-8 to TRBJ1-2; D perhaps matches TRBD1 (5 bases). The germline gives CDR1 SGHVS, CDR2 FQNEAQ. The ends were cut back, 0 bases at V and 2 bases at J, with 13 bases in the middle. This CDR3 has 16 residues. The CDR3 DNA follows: TGTGCCAGCAGCTTAGCCTTAGGGACGGAAAACTATGGCTACACCTTC. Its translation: CASSLALGTENYGYTF.

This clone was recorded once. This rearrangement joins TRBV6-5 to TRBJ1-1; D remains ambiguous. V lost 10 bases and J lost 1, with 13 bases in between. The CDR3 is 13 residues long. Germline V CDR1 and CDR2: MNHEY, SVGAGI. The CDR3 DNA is TGTGCCACAGGCCCCATAACGAACACTGAAGCTTTCTTT. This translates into CATGPITNTEAFF.

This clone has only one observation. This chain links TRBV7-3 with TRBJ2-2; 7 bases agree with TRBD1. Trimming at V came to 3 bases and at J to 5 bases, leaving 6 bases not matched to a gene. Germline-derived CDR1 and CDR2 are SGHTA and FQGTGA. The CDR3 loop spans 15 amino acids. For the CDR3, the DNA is TGTGCCAGCAGCTTGGGGACAGTTGGTACCGGGGAGCTGTTTTTT. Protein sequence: CASSLGTVGTGELFF.

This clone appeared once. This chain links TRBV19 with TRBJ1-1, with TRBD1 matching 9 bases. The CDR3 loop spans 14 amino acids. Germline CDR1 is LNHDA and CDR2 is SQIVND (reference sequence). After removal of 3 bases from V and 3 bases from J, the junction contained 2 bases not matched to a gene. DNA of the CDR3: TGTGCCAGTAGTATGACAGGGGGGTACACTGAAGCTTTCTTT. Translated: CASSMTGGYTEAFF.

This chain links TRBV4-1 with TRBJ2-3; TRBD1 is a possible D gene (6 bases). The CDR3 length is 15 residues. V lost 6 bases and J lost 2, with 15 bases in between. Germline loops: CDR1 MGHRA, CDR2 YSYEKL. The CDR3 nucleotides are TGCGCCAGCAGTAAGTCCCGGGACAACACAGATACGCAGTATTTT. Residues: CASSKSRDNTDTQYF.

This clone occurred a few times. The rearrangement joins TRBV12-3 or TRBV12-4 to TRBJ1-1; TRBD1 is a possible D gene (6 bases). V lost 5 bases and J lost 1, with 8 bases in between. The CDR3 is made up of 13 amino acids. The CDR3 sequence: CASSPGQNTEAFF. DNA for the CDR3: TGTGCCAGCAGTCCGGGACAGAACACTGAAGCTTTCTTT.

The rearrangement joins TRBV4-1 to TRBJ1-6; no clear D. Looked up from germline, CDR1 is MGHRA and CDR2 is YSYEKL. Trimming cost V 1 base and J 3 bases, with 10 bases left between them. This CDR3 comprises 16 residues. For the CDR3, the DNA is TGCGCCAGCAGCCAAGGACAACAGTTCTATAATTCACCCCTCCACTTT. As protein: CASSQGQQFYNSPLHF.

The chain's CDR3 is CASRTSGGRPYNEQFF. The CDR3, as DNA: TGTGCCAGCAGGACTAGCGGGGGCCGGCCCTACAATGAGCAGTTCTTC. The chain couples TRBV27 to TRBJ2-1; 12 bases align to TRBD2. The germline V gene encodes CDR1 MNHEY and CDR2 SMNVEV (reference sequence). The length of the CDR3 is 16 residues. V lost 6 bases, J lost 2 bases, and 5 bases stayed unmatched.

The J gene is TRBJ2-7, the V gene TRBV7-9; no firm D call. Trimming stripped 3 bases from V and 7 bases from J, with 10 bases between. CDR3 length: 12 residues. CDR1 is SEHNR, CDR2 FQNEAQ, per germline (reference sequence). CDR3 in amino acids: CASSLEVGEQYF. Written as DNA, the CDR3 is TGTGCCAGCAGCTTGGAAGTAGGTGAGCAGTACTTC.

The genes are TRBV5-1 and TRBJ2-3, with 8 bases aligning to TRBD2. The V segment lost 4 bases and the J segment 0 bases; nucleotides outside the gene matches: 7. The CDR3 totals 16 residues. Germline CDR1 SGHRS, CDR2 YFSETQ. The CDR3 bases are TGCGCCAGCAGCCTTCGTAGCGGGGCGAGCACAGATACGCAGTATTTT. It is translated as CASSLRSGASTDTQYF.

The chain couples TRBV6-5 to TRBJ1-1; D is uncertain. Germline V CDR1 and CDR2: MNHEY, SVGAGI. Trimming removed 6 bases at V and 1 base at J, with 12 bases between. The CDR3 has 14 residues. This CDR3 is CASRPTAQNTEAFF. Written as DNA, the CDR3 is TGTGCCAGCAGACCTACAGCCCAGAACACTGAAGCTTTCTTT.

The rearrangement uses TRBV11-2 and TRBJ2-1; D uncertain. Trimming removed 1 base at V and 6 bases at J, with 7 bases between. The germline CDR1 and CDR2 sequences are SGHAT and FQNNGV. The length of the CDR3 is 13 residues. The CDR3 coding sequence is TGTGCCAGCAGCTTAGGAGCTGGCAATGAGCAGTTCTTC. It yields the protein CASSLGAGNEQFF.

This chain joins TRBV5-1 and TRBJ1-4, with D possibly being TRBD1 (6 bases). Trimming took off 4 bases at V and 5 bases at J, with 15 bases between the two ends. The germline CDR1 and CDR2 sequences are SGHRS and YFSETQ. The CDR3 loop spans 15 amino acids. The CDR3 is CASSGTGWRNEKLFF. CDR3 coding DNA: TGCGCCAGCAGCGGTACAGGGTGGAGGAATGAAAAACTGTTTTTT.

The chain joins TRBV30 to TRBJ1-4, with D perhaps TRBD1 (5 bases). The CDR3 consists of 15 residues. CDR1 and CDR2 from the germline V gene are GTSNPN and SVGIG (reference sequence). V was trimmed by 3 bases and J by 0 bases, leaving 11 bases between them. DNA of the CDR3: TGTGCCTGGAGATCCAAGACAGCAACTAATGAAAAACTGTTTTTT. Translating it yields CAWRSKTATNEKLFF.

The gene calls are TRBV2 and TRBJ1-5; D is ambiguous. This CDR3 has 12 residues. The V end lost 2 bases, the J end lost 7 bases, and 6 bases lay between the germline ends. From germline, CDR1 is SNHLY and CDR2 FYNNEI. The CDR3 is CASSERAQPQHF. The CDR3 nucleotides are TGTGCCAGCAGTGAACGGGCCCAGCCCCAGCATTTT.

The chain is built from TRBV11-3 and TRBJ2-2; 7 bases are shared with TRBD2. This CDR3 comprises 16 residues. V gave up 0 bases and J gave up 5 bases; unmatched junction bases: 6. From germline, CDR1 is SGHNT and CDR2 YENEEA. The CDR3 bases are TGTGCCAGCAGCTTAGATTCGTGGCGGGGGACCGGGGAGCTGTTTTTT. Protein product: CASSLDSWRGTGELFF.

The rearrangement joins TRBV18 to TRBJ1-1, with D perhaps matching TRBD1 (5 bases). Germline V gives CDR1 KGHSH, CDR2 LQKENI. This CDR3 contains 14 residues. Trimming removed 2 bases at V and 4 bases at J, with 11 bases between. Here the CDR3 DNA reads TGTGCCAGCTCACCAAGCATCAGGGCCACTGAAGCTTTCTTT. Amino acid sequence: CASSPSIRATEAFF.